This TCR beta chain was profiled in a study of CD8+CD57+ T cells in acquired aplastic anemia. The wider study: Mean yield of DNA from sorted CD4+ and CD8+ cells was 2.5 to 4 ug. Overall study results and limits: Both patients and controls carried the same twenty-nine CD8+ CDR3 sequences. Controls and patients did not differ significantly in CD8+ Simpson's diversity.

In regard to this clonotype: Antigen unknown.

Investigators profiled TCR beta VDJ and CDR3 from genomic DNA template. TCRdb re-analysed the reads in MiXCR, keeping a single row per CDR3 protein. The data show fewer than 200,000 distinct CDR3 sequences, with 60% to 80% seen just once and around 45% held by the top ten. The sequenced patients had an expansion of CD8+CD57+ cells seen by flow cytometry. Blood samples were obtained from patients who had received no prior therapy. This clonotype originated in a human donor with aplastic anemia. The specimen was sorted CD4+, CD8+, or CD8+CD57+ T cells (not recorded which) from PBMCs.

The CDR3 region is CASSLVGTTGNTIYF. As DNA, the CDR3 is TGTGCCAGCAGCTTGGTCGGGACAACTGGAAACACCATATATTTT. J is TRBJ1-3 and V is TRBV5-4, with TRBD1 as a possible D gene (6 bases). CDR3 length: 15 residues. Germline CDR1 reads SGHNT; CDR2 reads YYREEE (reference sequence). V was trimmed by 0 bases and J by 2 bases, leaving 9 bases between them. Full variable domain (outside the CDR3, taken from reference TRBV5-4 and TRBJ1-3): ETGVTQSPTHLIKTRGQQVTLRCSSQSGHNTVSWYQQALGQGPQFIFQYYREEENGRGNFPPRFSGLQFPNYSSELNVNALELDDSALYLCASSLVGTTGNTIYFGEGSWLTVV.